This T cell receptor beta chain was identified during a study of T cells after yellow fever vaccination. Overall study: Where fractions had low cell numbers, libraries were prepared from them with the SMART-Seq v4 Ultra Low Input RNA kit.

Details on this clonotype: Antigen specificity is unknown.

Study-wide results and limits: Post-booster samples contained most primary-vaccination clones (approximately 96% CD4, around 88% CD8).

Universal primer sites and UMIs were introduced during 5'RACE template-switching synthesis of TCR cDNA. TCRdb processed the 5' RACE reads anew with MiXCR; each CDR3 protein has one entry. Among approximately 550,000 distinct CDR3 sequences listed, 15% to 20% were seen once. The sample consisted of PBMCs, taken 15 days after the yellow fever booster vaccination. The sequence was collected from a man younger than 45 who received the YFV17D yellow fever vaccine.

CDR3 region: CASTLTPEGGPYTGELFF. CDR3 DNA: TGTGCCAGCACCTTAACCCCCGAGGGGGGACCTTACACCGGGGAGCTGTTTTTT. This chain uses TRBV21-1 with TRBJ2-2; the table's D gene call, TRBD1, was not cross checked with the DNA. TRBV21-1 is a pseudogene locus. The CDR3 runs to 18 residues.